Listed below are T cell receptor beta chains from one sample, sequenced in a study of CD8 T cells in ankylosing spondylitis. TCRdb re-derived calls from the 5' RACE reads in MiXCR, one entry per CDR3 protein. This table holds 200,000 or so distinct CDR3 sequences, around 13% found once. The sample consisted of blood, either unsorted or a sorted T cell fraction (not recorded which). These receptors all come from a female donor with ankylosing spondylitis or in good health (not recorded which). Both conserved end residues are part of each CDR3. The size field is filled for only some rows; it gives once, few, many or a size class.

v_call	j_call	clone_size	cdr3_aa
TRBV7-9	TRBJ2-1	many	CASSFRSNEQFF
TRBV7-2	TRBJ2-2	.	CASSWDRGVTGELFF
TRBV20-1	TRBJ1-6	few	CSARAPGQGESPLHF
TRBV7-7	TRBJ2-5	few	CASSPRSGTGETQYF
TRBV5-1	TRBJ1-4	few	CASSRDGVNEKLFF
TRBV4-3	TRBJ2-7	many	CASSQDQFVGPPKIVYEQYF
TRBV10-3	TRBJ1-5	many	CAIAETGSQPQHF
TRBV25-1	TRBJ2-2	.	CASRTTGGLFGELFF
TRBV13	TRBJ2-1	.	CASSLGPRGRDYGEQFF
TRBV2	TRBJ1-1	many	CASLGPVSTEAFF
TRBV7-2	TRBJ2-3	few	CASSSRSRSLTDTQYF
TRBV6-2/TRBV6-3	TRBJ2-5	few	CASRSSTLGQTGGIQETQYF
TRBV6-1	TRBJ1-1	many	CASSEFGANTEAFF
TRBV12-3/TRBV12-4	TRBJ2-3	.	CASRTSRGTDTQYF
TRBV6-2/TRBV6-3	TRBJ2-7	.	CASSTYRGVSEQYF
TRBV5-1	TRBJ2-5	many	CASSFRVRGETQYF
TRBV6-5	TRBJ2-7	few	CASSYLTSGRADEQYF
TRBV5-1	TRBJ2-7	many	CASSEGQGRYEQYF
TRBV7-2	TRBJ1-5	many	CASSLAPGLGQPQHF
TRBV11-3	TRBJ2-1	.	CASSLTVGPSSYNEQFF
TRBV12-3/TRBV12-4	TRBJ2-7	few	CASSSGTSGISSYEQYF
TRBV19	TRBJ1-5	.	CASSMGAQPQHF
TRBV20-1	TRBJ1-5	many	CSADRGINQPQHF
TRBV20-1	TRBJ2-2	many	CSARRNDAGESGELFF
TRBV6-2/TRBV6-3	TRBJ2-1	many	CASSPLADYNEQFF
TRBV7-8	TRBJ2-3	.	CASSLDPGPSGADTQYF
TRBV12-3/TRBV12-4	TRBJ1-1	many	CASSQTGSDTEAFF
TRBV12-3/TRBV12-4	TRBJ2-2	many	CASSFGAPNTGELFF
TRBV28	TRBJ2-7	many	CASSPHRATSYEQYF
TRBV12-3/TRBV12-4	TRBJ2-7	many	CASGRGASSYEQYF
TRBV6-1	TRBJ1-4	few	CASRIGVGEKLFF
TRBV5-1	TRBJ2-7	few	CASRPLAGGIAYEQYF
TRBV30	TRBJ1-1	few	CAWTATYGTEAFF
TRBV12-3/TRBV12-4	TRBJ2-3	.	CASSFRAGGYEGTDTQYF
TRBV29-1	TRBJ2-1	.	CSVRKGNNEQFF
TRBV11-1	TRBJ2-1	many	CASSLTSGRLSLYNEQFF
TRBV4-1	TRBJ2-4	many	CASSQDWGQGVKNIQYF
TRBV5-1	TRBJ2-2	many	CASSTRLAGGSGTGELFF
TRBV6-6	TRBJ2-5	few	CASSEGDTQYF
TRBV5-1	TRBJ2-1	few	CASSPAHGGNEQFF
TRBV7-2	TRBJ2-2	many	CASSLGTSGAGELFF
TRBV7-6	TRBJ2-3	many	CASSPGVDTQYF